The next 32 T cell receptor beta chains were all read from a single sample in a study of identifying expanded T cells in peripheral blood. The data were produced by immunoSEQ multiplex PCR, yet TCRdb's version contains in-frame clones alone and is incomplete. The sample has around 60,000 clones, about 80% seen once. Sequenced: blood. The receptor source for this set is a person between 18 and 70 years old in good health.

The V gene is TRBV6-7, the J gene TRBJ2-2; D might be TRBD2 (5 bases). TRBV6-7 is sorted into the ORF group, with uncertain function. The CDR3 consists of 15 residues. V lost 5 bases to trimming and J lost 3 bases, with 13 bases between them. The CDR3 protein is CASSGNPRDTGELFF. As DNA, the CDR3 is TGTGCCAGCAGTGGTAACCCGAGGGACACCGGGGAGCTGTTTTTT.

The chain couples TRBV2 to TRBJ1-5; TRBD1 aligns across 8 bases. The CDR3 is made up of 13 amino acids. V shed 6 bases, J shed 5 bases, and the junction held 3 bases outside the gene matches. Looked up from germline, CDR1 is SNHLY and CDR2 is FYNNEI. Here the CDR3 reads CASRGQGYQPQHF. CDR3 coding DNA: TGTGCCAGCAGAGGACAGGGTTATCAGCCCCAGCATTTT.

V gene TRBV4-1 combines with J gene TRBJ1-3; D possibly corresponds to TRBD1 (6 bases). Trimming left V 4 bases short and J 3 bases short, with 13 bases between. Germline loops: CDR1 MGHRA, CDR2 YSYEKL. The CDR3 sequence is 15 residues long. In nucleotides, the CDR3 is TGCGCCAGCAGCCCCAACCAGGGGTTTGGAAACACCATATATTTT. Translation gives CASSPNQGFGNTIYF.

The chain joins TRBV30 to TRBJ2-2; D is uncertain. The CDR3 has 13 residues. Trimming took off 0 bases at V and 4 bases at J, with 6 bases between the two ends. Germline CDR1 and CDR2: GTSNPN and SVGIG (reference sequence). The CDR3 reads CAWSVTGTGELFF. The CDR3, as DNA: TGTGCCTGGAGTGTGACGGGCACCGGGGAGCTGTTTTTT. Full variable domain (rest looked up from reference TRBV30 and TRBJ2-2): SQTIHQWPATLVQPVGSPLSLECTVEGTSNPNLYWYRQAAGRGLQLLFYSVGIGQISSEVPQNLSASRPQDRQFILSSKKLLLSDSGFYLCAWSVTGTGELFFGEGSRLTVL.

The rearrangement joins TRBV14 to TRBJ2-3, with D possibly being TRBD2 (7 bases). Germline-derived CDR1 and CDR2 are SGHDN and FVKESK. The CDR3 length is 17 residues. V was shortened by 1 base and J by 1 base, with 15 bases between the two germline ends. CDR3 nucleotides: TGTGCCAGCAGCCAAGTGCCTCGGGGGGCCGGCACAGATACGCAGTATTTT. It yields the protein CASSQVPRGAGTDTQYF.

The chain couples TRBV5-1 to TRBJ1-1, with D perhaps matching TRBD1 (6 bases). Germline-derived CDR1 and CDR2 are SGHRS and YFSETQ. CDR3 length: 15 residues. Trimming took 4 bases from V and 5 from J, leaving 18 bases between them. In DNA form, the CDR3 reads TGCGCCAGCAGCGCCCGAGGGGGGTTAGGGACTGAAGCTTTCTTT. It is translated as CASSARGGLGTEAFF.

The rearrangement uses TRBV7-7 and TRBJ1-1; TRBD1 is a possible D gene (5 bases). Germline CDR1 is SSHAT and CDR2 is FNYEAQ (reference sequence). Between the trimmed V and J ends, which lost 5 bases and 1 base, there was a span of 8 bases. This CDR3 comprises 13 residues. Written as DNA, the CDR3 is TGTGCCAGCAGCATGACAGAGAACACTGAAGCTTTCTTT. This encodes CASSMTENTEAFF.

For this clone: The junction shows a germline mismatch at one end, possibly a read error. V is TRBV6-1 and J is TRBJ1-2; a possible D gene is TRBD1 (5 bases). Germline assignment: CDR1 MNHNS and CDR2 SASEGT. CDR3 length: 8 amino acids. The CDR3 sequence is CASRDTLF. CDR3 nucleotide sequence: TGTGCCAGCAGGGACACTCTCTTC.

The chain links TRBV7-9 to TRBJ1-1, with a weak D call TRBD1 (5 bases). V was pared by 1 base and J by 3 bases, with 12 bases between. Germline V gene sequence: CDR1 SEHNR, CDR2 FQNEAQ (reference sequence). The CDR3 runs 15 residues. The CDR3 loop reads CASSLGGRAYTEAFF. CDR3 DNA: TGTGCCAGCAGCTTAGGAGGCAGGGCGTACACTGAAGCTTTCTTT.

The chain combines TRBV19 with TRBJ2-3; D unresolved. The CDR3 totals 13 residues. The germline V gene has CDR1 LNHDA and CDR2 SQIVND (reference sequence). Trimming took 3 bases from V and 5 from J, leaving 9 bases between them. The CDR3 sequence is CASSIVRRDTQYF. The CDR3 bases are TGTGCCAGTAGTATTGTCCGAAGAGATACGCAGTATTTT. The entire variable domain, with the rest obtained from reference TRBV19 and TRBJ2-3, is as follows: DGGITQSPKYLFRKEGQNVTLSCEQNLNHDAMYWYRQDPGQGLRLIYYSQIVNDFQKGDIAEGYSVSREKKESFPLTVTSAQKNPTAFYLCASSIVRRDTQYFGPGTRLTVL.

The gene calls are TRBV18 and TRBJ2-2, with D possibly matching TRBD2 (6 bases). The ends were cut back, 3 bases at V and 2 bases at J, with 13 bases in the middle. Germline V CDR1 and CDR2: KGHSH, LQKENI. CDR3 length: 16 residues. The CDR3 is CASSPLATSNTGELFF. The CDR3 coding sequence is TGTGCCAGCTCACCCCTAGCGACGTCAAACACCGGGGAGCTGTTTTTT.

V is TRBV4-2 and J is TRBJ2-1, with 8 bases that match TRBD1. V lost 2 bases, J lost 7 bases, and 13 bases stayed unmatched. CDR3 length equals 17 residues. Germline lookup yields CDR1 LGHNA and CDR2 YNFKEQ. The CDR3 here is CASSQHFGTGVGNEQFF. CDR3 coding DNA: TGTGCCAGCAGCCAACACTTCGGGACAGGAGTAGGGAATGAGCAGTTCTTC.

The J gene is TRBJ2-1, the V gene TRBV5-4; 9 bases fit TRBD1. Germline V lookup: CDR1 SGHNT, CDR2 YYREEE (reference sequence). This CDR3 spans 15 amino acids. Germline trimming cut 5 bases from V and 7 bases from J; bases unmatched to any gene: 10. The CDR3 DNA reads TGTGCCAGCAGGGGGGACAGGGACGTAAGAAATGAGCAGTTCTTC. This encodes CASRGDRDVRNEQFF.

The V gene is TRBV30, the J gene TRBJ1-4; D remains ambiguous. V was trimmed by 7 bases and J by 5 bases, leaving 8 bases between them. The length of the CDR3 is 11 residues. Germline lookup yields CDR1 GTSNPN and CDR2 SVGIG (reference sequence). The CDR3 spells CAFSKNEKLFF. CDR3 nucleotides: TGTGCCTTCTCAAAAAATGAAAAACTGTTTTTT. The variable domain in full, completed from reference TRBV30 and TRBJ1-4, reads SQTIHQWPATLVQPVGSPLSLECTVEGTSNPNLYWYRQAAGRGLQLLFYSVGIGQISSEVPQNLSASRPQDRQFILSSKKLLLSDSGFYLCAFSKNEKLFFGSGTQLSVL.

V gene TRBV27 combines with J gene TRBJ1-4; D gene uncertain. The CDR3 totals 13 residues. V shed 6 bases and J shed 8 bases, with 13 bases lying between them. CDR1 is MNHEY and CDR2 is SMNVEV in the germline V gene (reference sequence). The CDR3 DNA follows: TGTGCCAGCAGCATAAGGGAGGGCGAAAAACTGTTTTTT. This encodes CASSIREGEKLFF.

This clone has just a few counts. V usage is TRBV21-1 and J usage is TRBJ2-5; TRBD1 reflects the table's D call only, with no check against the DNA. TRBV21-1 is described as a pseudogene. This CDR3 spans 14 amino acids. CDR3 nucleotide sequence: TGTGCCAGCAGCGCGGGACAGGGGGATGAGACCCAGTACTTC. Encoded protein: CASSAGQGDETQYF.

This chain joins TRBV25-1 and TRBJ2-3; 7 bases match TRBD2. The CDR3 runs to 14 residues. Germline V gives CDR1 MGHDK, CDR2 SYGVNS. V shed 4 bases, J shed 0 bases, and the junction held 1 base outside the gene matches. The CDR3 sequence: CASSATSSTDTQYF. The CDR3 DNA is TGTGCCAGCAGTGCGACTAGCAGCACAGATACGCAGTATTTT.

This chain joins TRBV14 and TRBJ2-7; D not resolved. The V end was cut by 1 base, the J end by 4 bases, with 8 bases between. Germline V gene sequence: CDR1 SGHDN, CDR2 FVKESK. The CDR3 has 13 residues. In DNA, the CDR3 is TGTGCCAGCAGCCAAGCAGGAATATACGAGCAGTACGTC. Translation gives CASSQAGIYEQYV.

V is TRBV7-9 and J is TRBJ2-3, with a weak D call TRBD1 (5 bases). The CDR3 consists of 14 residues. Germline lookup yields CDR1 SEHNR and CDR2 FQNEAQ (reference sequence). V was clipped by 2 bases and J by 6 bases, with 12 bases between them. The CDR3 here is CASSLYQGGDTQYF. The DNA of the CDR3 is TGTGCCAGCAGCTTATATCAGGGTGGGGATACGCAGTATTTT.

The genes are TRBV5-5 and TRBJ1-2; the D is unclear. Trimming took off 1 base at V and 2 bases at J, with 0 bases between the two ends. The CDR3 totals 11 residues. Looked up from germline, CDR1 is SGHKS and CDR2 is YYEKEE (reference sequence). The CDR3 nucleotides read TGTGCCAGCAGCTTGAACTATGGCTACACCTTC. Protein product: CASSLNYGYTF.

The V and J genes are TRBV5-1 and TRBJ2-1; D ambiguous. Germline V gene sequence: CDR1 SGHRS, CDR2 YFSETQ. V lost 4 bases to trimming and J lost 10 bases, with 18 bases between them. The CDR3 totals 14 residues. The CDR3 spells CASSILSRRQEQFF. CDR3 DNA sequence: TGCGCCAGCAGCATCCTTTCTCGTCGGCAGGAGCAGTTCTTC.

The CDR3: CASSLPGGEQFF. CDR3 nucleotides: TGCGCCAGCAGCTTGCCAGGGGGTGAGCAGTTCTTC. The rearrangement links TRBV5-1 to TRBJ2-1; 7 bases line up with TRBD1. Germline assignment: CDR1 SGHRS and CDR2 YFSETQ. The CDR3 runs to 12 residues. Unmatched junction bases numbered 1, after V lost 1 base and J lost 9 bases. Drawing the rest from reference TRBV5-1 and TRBJ2-1, the complete variable domain is KAGVTQTPRYLIKTRGQQVTLSCSPISGHRSVSWYQQTPGQGLQFLFEYFSETQRNKGNFPGRFSGRQFSNSRSEMNVSTLELGDSALYLCASSLPGGEQFFGPGTRLTVL.

The genes are TRBV18 and TRBJ1-5; a possible D gene is TRBD1 (5 bases). Germline lookup yields CDR1 KGHSH and CDR2 LQKENI. The V and J ends lost 3 bases and 5 bases respectively, with 8 bases between them. The CDR3 has 13 amino acids. As DNA, the CDR3 is TGTGCCAGCTCACCGGGGGGGGATCAGCCCCAGCATTTT. Translated, it gives CASSPGGDQPQHF.

The rearrangement links TRBV30 to TRBJ2-7; 12 nucleotides agree with TRBD2. Germline loops: CDR1 GTSNPN, CDR2 SVGIG (reference sequence). After removal of 0 bases from V and 5 bases from J, the junction contained 17 bases not matched to a gene. The CDR3 covers 19 residues. CDR3 amino acids: CAWSVRDGLAGRRTNEQYF. CDR3 nucleotides: TGTGCCTGGAGTGTAAGGGACGGACTAGCGGGGAGGAGGACCAACGAGCAGTACTTC. The full variable domain, its missing parts supplied by reference TRBV30 and TRBJ2-7, is SQTIHQWPATLVQPVGSPLSLECTVEGTSNPNLYWYRQAAGRGLQLLFYSVGIGQISSEVPQNLSASRPQDRQFILSSKKLLLSDSGFYLCAWSVRDGLAGRRTNEQYFGPGTRLTVT.

The gene calls are TRBV18 and TRBJ1-2; D is ambiguous. CDR3 length: 12 amino acids. Trimming stripped 2 bases from V and 3 bases from J, with 4 bases between. CDR1 KGHSH and CDR2 LQKENI come from the germline V gene. CDR3 nucleotide sequence: TGTGCCAGCTCACCATCAGACTATGGCTACACCTTC. Protein product: CASSPSDYGYTF.

The rearrangement uses TRBV18 and TRBJ2-2; TRBD2 is a possible D gene (6 bases). Trimming took off 0 bases at V and 6 bases at J, with 14 bases between the two ends. In germline, CDR1 is KGHSH, CDR2 LQKENI. The CDR3 contains 16 residues. CDR3 in DNA: TGTGCCAGCTCACCACCGCGGGGAGGTGTGGCCGGGGAGCTGTTTTTT. This sequence encodes CASSPPRGGVAGELFF. Drawing the rest from reference TRBV18 and TRBJ2-2, the complete variable domain is NAGVMQNPRHLVRRRGQEARLRCSPMKGHSHVYWYRQLPEEGLKFMVYLQKENIIDESGMPKERFSAEFPKEGPSILRIQQVVRGDSAAYFCASSPPRGGVAGELFFGEGSRLTVL.

This chain links TRBV27 with TRBJ1-2, with D perhaps matching TRBD1 (6 bases). Germline-derived CDR1 and CDR2 are MNHEY and SMNVEV (reference sequence). The V end was cut by 10 bases, the J end by 2 bases, with 11 bases between. The CDR3 length is 12 residues. This CDR3 reads CATLQGNYGYTF. The CDR3 bases are TGTGCCACTCTACAGGGAAACTATGGCTACACCTTC.

This rearrangement joins TRBV4-3 to TRBJ2-3; D assignment may be TRBD1 or TRBD2 (5 bases each). V lost 0 bases and J 5 bases, leaving 12 bases between the germline ends. Germline CDR1 reads LGHNA; CDR2 reads YSLEER. The length of the CDR3 is 15 residues. Here the CDR3 reads CASSQDEGKEDTQYF. The CDR3 nucleotides read TGCGCCAGCAGCCAAGACGAGGGGAAGGAAGATACGCAGTATTTT.

The CDR3 is CASSKAQGIKKLFF. In nucleotides, the CDR3 is TGTGCCAGTTCCAAAGCACAGGGAATAAAAAAACTGTTTTTT. The gene calls are TRBV18 and TRBJ1-4; tentatively, D is TRBD1 (6 bases). The germline CDR1 and CDR2 sequences are KGHSH and LQKENI. V was pared by 9 bases and J by 9 bases, with 20 bases between. This CDR3 contains 14 residues.

The rearrangement joins TRBV7-2 to TRBJ2-1; D ambiguous. This CDR3 is 14 amino acids long. Trimming shortened V by 5 bases and J by 9 bases, and 17 bases separated the two germline ends. Germline-derived CDR1 and CDR2 are SGHTA and FQGNSA. CDR3 residues: CASSVPPSVGEQFF. In DNA form, the CDR3 reads TGTGCCAGCAGCGTTCCCCCCTCGGTCGGTGAGCAGTTCTTC. The complete variable domain, with remaining parts taken from reference TRBV7-2 and TRBJ2-1, reads GAGVSQSPSNKVTEKGKDVELRCDPISGHTALYWYRQSLGQGLEFLIYFQGNSAPDKSGLPSDRFSAERTGGSVSTLTIQRTQQEDSAVYLCASSVPPSVGEQFFGPGTRLTVL.

This clone was counted once. The rearrangement joins TRBV5-1 to TRBJ1-2; 7 positions match TRBD1. Trimming took 0 bases from V and 6 from J; bases not matched to a gene: 14. CDR1 SGHRS and CDR2 YFSETQ come from the germline V gene. The CDR3 consists of 17 residues. For the CDR3, the DNA is TGCGCCAGCAGCTTGGGCAGGGGGGCGCGCGATCGGAATGGCTACACCTTC. It yields the protein CASSLGRGARDRNGYTF.

V is TRBV6-1 and J is TRBJ2-3; 13 nucleotides match TRBD2. CDR3 length: 18 residues. V lost 4 bases, J lost 4 bases, and 11 bases stayed unmatched. Germline V gene data show CDR1 as MNHNS and CDR2 as SASEGT. The CDR3 DNA reads TGTGCCAGCAGTGCACCGGTTTGGACTAGCGGGAGTTCAGATACGCAGTATTTT. This encodes CASSAPVWTSGSSDTQYF.